This TCR beta chain was obtained from a study of human T cells and chemical hapten exposure. Study details: Subjects had 2% DPC placed on about 2 cm by about 2 cm of upper inner arm skin for sensitization.

This clonotype has ten or more counts. Specified time point: patch test 3, about 24 weeks after DPC sensitization. Treatment indicated: therapeutic diphenylcyclopropenone sensitization with weekly scalp DPC. The CDR3 is 14 residues long. CDR1 and CDR2 (germline): LNHDA, SQIVND (reference sequence). Trimming took off 7 bases at V and 0 bases at J, with 10 bases between the two ends. In the library, unique molecular identifiers were attached to individual cDNA molecules. Each CDR3 protein gets one entry after TCRdb re-called the RACE reads with MiXCR. The sample comprises about 82,000 distinct CDR3 sequences, over 10% of which are singletons, and approximately 6% rests with the top ten.

The chain joins TRBV19 to TRBJ2-1; no clear D. The TCR comes from a woman aged 45-59 years with alopecia areata. Some clones in this sample may be carry-over from other donors' samples. Sequences were derived from whole blood, sampled in connection with sensitization to the hapten diphenylcyclopropenone (DPC). The CDR3 here is CASTRPGSYNEQFF. In DNA form, the CDR3 reads TGTGCCAGTACCCGGCCAGGCTCCTACAATGAGCAGTTCTTC.